This passage covers 18 T cell receptor beta chains from one sample sequenced in a study of technical replicates of blood from a handful of donors. Assay used: immunoSEQ multiplex PCR; TCRdb lists only in-frame clones, some missing. The sample shows tens of thousands of clones, more than 85% of them seen only once. Sequencing input: T cells isolated from PBMCs. The receptors here all came from a human donor in good health.

V is TRBV18 and J is TRBJ1-1; 8 nucleotides align to TRBD1. Germline CDR1 reads KGHSH; CDR2 reads LQKENI. V shed 3 bases and J 6 bases; nucleotides not matched to a gene: 9. This CDR3 region has 15 residues. CDR3 coding DNA: TGTGCCAGCTCACCGTCCGGACAGGGAAACCCTGAAGCTTTCTTT. Translating it yields CASSPSGQGNPEAFF.

The chain recombines TRBV6-1 with TRBJ1-5; D is undetermined. Trimming removed 4 bases at V and 5 bases at J, with 15 bases between. Germline CDR1 reads MNHNS; CDR2 reads SASEGT. CDR3 length: 15 residues. The DNA for the CDR3 is TGTGCCAGCAGTGGGTCAGGTACGGTCTATCAGCCCCAGCATTTT. Amino acid sequence: CASSGSGTVYQPQHF.

The table lists this clone with a count of one. The chain carries TRBV6-1 and TRBJ1-4; D is undetermined. Trimming took 2 bases from V and 8 from J, leaving 21 bases between them. The CDR3 loop spans 17 amino acids. Germline V gene data show CDR1 as MNHNS and CDR2 as SASEGT. The CDR3 protein is CASSEWPLREIWEKLFF. The CDR3 coding sequence is TGTGCCAGCAGTGAATGGCCCCTCCGGGAAATTTGGGAAAAACTGTTTTTT.

This CDR3 is CASSFPRNYGYTF. DNA of the CDR3: TGTGCCAGCAGTTTCCCGCGAAACTATGGCTACACCTTC. V is TRBV6-1 and J is TRBJ1-2; D remains unclear. The length of the CDR3 is 13 residues. Germline CDR1 is MNHNS and CDR2 is SASEGT. V was clipped by 5 bases and J by 2 bases, with 9 bases between them.

The gene calls are TRBV4-1 and TRBJ2-3, with a tentative D call TRBD2 (5 bases). Germline V gene sequence: CDR1 MGHRA, CDR2 YSYEKL. The V end was cut by 6 bases, the J end by 5 bases, with 12 bases between. There are 13 residues in the CDR3. DNA for the CDR3: TGCGCCAGCAGATGGCACGGAGGAGATACGCAGTATTTT. Translating gives CASRWHGGDTQYF.

The CDR3 DNA sequence: TGTGCCAGTAGTAGGCGGACAGATTTCTATGGCTACACCTTC. It translates to CASSRRTDFYGYTF. The chain links TRBV19 to TRBJ1-2; a weak D match, TRBD1 (6 bases). V lost 4 bases, J lost 4 bases, and 13 bases lay in between. This CDR3 region has 14 residues. CDR1 and CDR2 from the germline V gene are LNHDA and SQIVND (reference sequence).

V is TRBV28 and J is TRBJ2-1, with no clear D. The CDR3 is 14 amino acids. Germline loops: CDR1 MDHEN, CDR2 SYDVKM. V dropped 5 bases and J dropped 0 bases, with 8 bases sitting between them. The CDR3, as DNA: TGTGCCAGCAGTCGTCTCAGCTCCTACAATGAGCAGTTCTTC. It is translated as CASSRLSSYNEQFF.

This clone occurred once. The J gene is TRBJ2-2, the V gene TRBV27; TRBD2 is a possible D gene (5 bases). Trimming pared 6 bases from V and 0 bases from J, leaving 26 bases between. The CDR3 extends over 20 amino acids. Germline V gene sequence: CDR1 MNHEY, CDR2 SMNVEV (reference sequence). The CDR3 DNA follows: TGTGCCAGCAGAGTATTTGCCTCTATTTCGGACTTCGCGAACACCGGGGAGCTGTTTTTT. Protein sequence: CASRVFASISDFANTGELFF.

This clone was seen a single time. This sequence joins TRBV27 and TRBJ2-2, with TRBD1 as a possible D gene (5 bases). CDR1 is MNHEY and CDR2 is SMNVEV in the germline V gene (reference sequence). Trimming removed 5 bases at V and 4 bases at J, with 11 bases between. The CDR3 runs to 14 residues. The chain's CDR3 is CASSLGAPTGELFF. The CDR3 DNA reads TGTGCCAGCAGTCTTGGGGCCCCCACCGGGGAGCTGTTTTTT.

This rearrangement joins TRBV6-6 to TRBJ2-2; D remains unclear. Trimming removed 7 bases from V and 9 bases from J, with 18 bases in between. The CDR3 extends over 14 amino acids. The V gene's germline CDR1 is MNHNY and CDR2 SVGAGI (reference sequence). Here the CDR3 reads CASNNGNSNRELFF. CDR3 bases: TGTGCCAGCAATAATGGAAACAGTAATCGGGAGCTGTTTTTT.

V gene TRBV7-2 combines with J gene TRBJ2-5; no firm D call. Germline V gene data show CDR1 as SGHTA and CDR2 as FQGNSA. Trimming took off 5 bases at V and 1 base at J, with 5 bases between the two ends. The CDR3 sequence is 12 residues long. CDR3 DNA: TGTGCCAGCAGCCGTTCCCAAGAGACCCAGTACTTC. Translation: CASSRSQETQYF.

The chain links TRBV5-3 to TRBJ1-2, with D tentatively TRBD1 (5 bases). TRBV5-3 carries the ORF label, with uncertain function. V lost 0 bases and J lost 9, with 12 bases in between. The CDR3 length is 13 residues. DNA of the CDR3: TGTGCCAGAAGCTTGGACAGGCTGAGCAGCTACACCTTC. Its translation: CARSLDRLSSYTF.

The rearrangement uses TRBV28 and TRBJ2-4; 10 bases are shared with TRBD2. The CDR3 runs 19 residues. The germline V gene has CDR1 MDHEN and CDR2 SYDVKM. V was clipped by 1 base and J by 0 bases; unmatched bases: 9. For the CDR3, the DNA is TGTGCCAGCAGTTTATTTTCTAGCGGGAGTAATCTAGCCAAAAACATTCAGTACTTC. It codes for CASSLFSSGSNLAKNIQYF.

This clone was counted a single time. The J gene is TRBJ1-4, the V gene TRBV7-9; TRBD1 matches at 7 bases. The CDR3 consists of 16 residues. V gave up 1 base and J gave up 8 bases; unmatched junction bases: 10. Germline loops: CDR1 SEHNR, CDR2 FQNEAQ (reference sequence). The CDR3 region has the DNA TGTGCCAGCAGCTTAGGACAGGGAGGTTTAGACGAAAAACTGTTTTTT. It encodes CASSLGQGGLDEKLFF.

The J gene is TRBJ2-6, the V gene TRBV18; D may be TRBD1 (6 bases). Germline V gene sequence: CDR1 KGHSH, CDR2 LQKENI. The CDR3 contains 19 residues. Trimming shortened V by 4 bases and J by 0 bases, and 19 bases separated the two germline ends. CDR3 in amino acids: CASSQTGTMRHSGANVLTF. Written as DNA, the CDR3 is TGTGCCAGCTCACAAACAGGGACCATGCGCCACTCTGGGGCCAACGTCCTGACTTTC.

This clone was seen more than once but under ten times. CDR3 protein: CSVGQGHVGYTF. In DNA, the CDR3 is TGCAGCGTGGGACAGGGTCATGTTGGCTACACCTTC. The chain combines TRBV29-1 with TRBJ1-2; 9 nucleotides match TRBD1. Trimming took 6 bases from V and 7 from J; bases not matched to a gene: 6. In germline, CDR1 is SQVTM, CDR2 ANQGSEA. The CDR3 runs to 12 residues.

The chain carries TRBV9 and TRBJ2-5, with D possibly matching TRBD2 (6 bases). V lost 0 bases, J lost 5 bases, and 17 bases lay in between. Germline V gene data show CDR1 as SGDLS and CDR2 as YYNGEE. The CDR3 extends over 16 amino acids. The CDR3 spells CASSVDGRGLSETQYF. DNA of the CDR3: TGTGCCAGCAGCGTAGACGGGAGAGGCCTGAGCGAGACCCAGTACTTC.

The chain couples TRBV5-1 to TRBJ1-5, with 8 bases lining up with TRBD1. Germline V gene lookup returns CDR1 SGHRS and CDR2 YFSETQ. This CDR3 comprises 15 residues. Trimming at V came to 3 bases and at J to 7 bases, leaving 9 bases not matched to a gene. The CDR3, as DNA: TGCGCCAGCAGCTCCGGACAGGGAGTCGGCCAGCCCCAGCATTTT. Translated: CASSSGQGVGQPQHF.